This TCR beta chain derives from a study of identifying expanded T cells in peripheral blood. Findings and caveats of the study: Over approximately two and four weeks, about 15 and 19 clones changed, versus around 1.1 between replicates. Roughly two-week clone count variance significantly increased as total template count grew.

Healthy donors had no documented immune events, such as infections, while sampled. This CDR3 has 15 residues. Germline V gene data show CDR1 as MNHEY and CDR2 as SMNVEV (reference sequence). Trimming cost V 2 bases and J 4 bases, with 14 bases left between them. Profiling relied on immunoSEQ multiplex PCR, and the TCRdb table lists in-frame clones only, not all of them. The sample comprises some 72,000 clones, almost 90% of which are singletons, and around 3.3% rests with the top ten. Concerning this clone: What it binds is unknown.

Sequencing input: blood. J is TRBJ1-1 and V is TRBV27; D is perhaps TRBD1 (6 bases). This TCR was recovered from a person aged 18 to 70 in good health. The CDR3, as DNA: TGTGCCAGCAGTTTAAACAGGGTTAGGAGCACTGAAGCTTTCTTT. Protein sequence: CASSLNRVRSTEAFF.